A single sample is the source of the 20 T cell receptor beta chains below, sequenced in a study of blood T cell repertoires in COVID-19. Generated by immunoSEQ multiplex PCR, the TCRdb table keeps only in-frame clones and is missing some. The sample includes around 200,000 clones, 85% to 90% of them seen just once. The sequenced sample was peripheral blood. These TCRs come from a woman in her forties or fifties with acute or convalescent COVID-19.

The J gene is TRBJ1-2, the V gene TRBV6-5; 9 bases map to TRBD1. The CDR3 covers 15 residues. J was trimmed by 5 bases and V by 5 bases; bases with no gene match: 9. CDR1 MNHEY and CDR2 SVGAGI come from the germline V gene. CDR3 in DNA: TGTGCCAGCAGTCCTCCGGGACAGGGACTGTATGGCTACACCTTC. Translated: CASSPPGQGLYGYTF.

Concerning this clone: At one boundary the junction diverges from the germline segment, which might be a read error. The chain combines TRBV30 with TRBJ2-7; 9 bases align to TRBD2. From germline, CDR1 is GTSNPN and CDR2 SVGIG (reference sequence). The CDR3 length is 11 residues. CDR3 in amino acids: CAWSPSGRFKF. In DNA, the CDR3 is TGTGCCTGGAGTCCGAGCGGGAGGTTTAAATTC.

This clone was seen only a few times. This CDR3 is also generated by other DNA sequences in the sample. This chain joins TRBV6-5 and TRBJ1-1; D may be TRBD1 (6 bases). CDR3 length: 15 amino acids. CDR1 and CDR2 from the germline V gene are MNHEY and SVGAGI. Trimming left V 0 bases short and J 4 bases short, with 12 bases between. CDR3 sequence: CASSYSRQGRTEAFF. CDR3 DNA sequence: TGTGCCAGCAGTTACTCAAGGCAGGGGCGCACTGAAGCTTTCTTT.

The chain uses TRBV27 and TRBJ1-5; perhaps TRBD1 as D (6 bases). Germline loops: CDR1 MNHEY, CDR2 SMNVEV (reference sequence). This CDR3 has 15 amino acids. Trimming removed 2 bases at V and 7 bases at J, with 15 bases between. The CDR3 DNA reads TGTGCCAGCAGTTTAGGCGTGGGAGGGGGACAGCCCCAGCATTTT. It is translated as CASSLGVGGGQPQHF.

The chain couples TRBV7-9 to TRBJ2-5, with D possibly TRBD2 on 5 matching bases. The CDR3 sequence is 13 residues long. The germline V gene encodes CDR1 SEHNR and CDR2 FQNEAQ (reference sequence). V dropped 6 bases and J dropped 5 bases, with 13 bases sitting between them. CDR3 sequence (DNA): TGTGCCAGCAGAATAATCGGGGTGGAGACCCAGTACTTC. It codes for CASRIIGVETQYF.

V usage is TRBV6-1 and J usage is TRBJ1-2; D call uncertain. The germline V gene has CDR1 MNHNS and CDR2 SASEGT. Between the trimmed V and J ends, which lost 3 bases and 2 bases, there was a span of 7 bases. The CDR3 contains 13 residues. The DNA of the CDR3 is TGTGCCAGCAGTGAGACGGGGAACTATGGCTACACCTTC. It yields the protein CASSETGNYGYTF.

In nucleotides, the CDR3 is TGCGCCAGCAGCTTAGATTTAGATCAGCCCCAGCATTTT. Protein: CASSLDLDQPQHF. The V and J genes are TRBV5-1 and TRBJ1-5, with D unresolved. Germline values: CDR1 SGHRS, CDR2 YFSETQ. V was shortened by 2 bases and J by 5 bases, with 8 bases between the two germline ends. CDR3 size: 13 residues.

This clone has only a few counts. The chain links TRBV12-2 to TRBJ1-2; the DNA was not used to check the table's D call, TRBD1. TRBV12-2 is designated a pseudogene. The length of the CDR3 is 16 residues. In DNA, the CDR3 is TGTGCAAGTCGCTTAGCGAGGGACAGGGGACAAGATGGCTACACCTTC. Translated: CASRLARDRGQDGYTF.

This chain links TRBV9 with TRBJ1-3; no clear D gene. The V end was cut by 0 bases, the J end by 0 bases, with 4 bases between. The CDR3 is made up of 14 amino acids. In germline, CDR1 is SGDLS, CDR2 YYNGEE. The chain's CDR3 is CASSVERSGNTIYF. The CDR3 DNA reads TGTGCCAGCAGCGTAGAGCGCTCTGGAAACACCATATATTTT.

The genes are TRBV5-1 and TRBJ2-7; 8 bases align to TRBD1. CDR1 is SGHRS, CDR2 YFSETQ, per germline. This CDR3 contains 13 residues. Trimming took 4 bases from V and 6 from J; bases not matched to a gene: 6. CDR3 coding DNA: TGCGCCAGCAGCAGGACAGGGACTCTCGAGCAGTACTTC. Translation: CASSRTGTLEQYF.

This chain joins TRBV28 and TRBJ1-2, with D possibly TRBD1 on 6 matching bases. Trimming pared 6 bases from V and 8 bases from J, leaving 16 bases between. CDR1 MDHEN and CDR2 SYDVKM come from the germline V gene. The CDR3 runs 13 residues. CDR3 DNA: TGTGCCAGCAGCCCAGGGACATGGCGAGGCTACACCTTC. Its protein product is CASSPGTWRGYTF.

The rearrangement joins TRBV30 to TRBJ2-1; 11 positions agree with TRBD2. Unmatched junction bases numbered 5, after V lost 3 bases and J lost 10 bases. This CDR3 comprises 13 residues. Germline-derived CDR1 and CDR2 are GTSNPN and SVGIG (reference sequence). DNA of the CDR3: TGTGCCTGGAGCCTAGCGGGGGGCTGGGAGCAGTTCTTC. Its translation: CAWSLAGGWEQFF.

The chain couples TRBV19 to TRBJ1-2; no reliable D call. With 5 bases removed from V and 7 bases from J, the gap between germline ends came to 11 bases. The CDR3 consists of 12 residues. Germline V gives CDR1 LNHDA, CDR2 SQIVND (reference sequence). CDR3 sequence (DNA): TGTGCCAGTAGTCCAGGTGGTAGTGGCTACACCTTC. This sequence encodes CASSPGGSGYTF. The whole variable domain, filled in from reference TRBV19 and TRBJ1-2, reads DGGITQSPKYLFRKEGQNVTLSCEQNLNHDAMYWYRQDPGQGLRLIYYSQIVNDFQKGDIAEGYSVSREKKESFPLTVTSAQKNPTAFYLCASSPGGSGYTFGSGTRLTVV.

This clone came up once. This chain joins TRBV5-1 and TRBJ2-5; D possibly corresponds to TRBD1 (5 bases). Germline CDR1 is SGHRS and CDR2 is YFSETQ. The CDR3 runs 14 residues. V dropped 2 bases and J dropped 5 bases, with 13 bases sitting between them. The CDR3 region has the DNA TGCGCCAGCAGCTTAAGTGGGGCCCGGGAGACCCAGTACTTC. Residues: CASSLSGARETQYF. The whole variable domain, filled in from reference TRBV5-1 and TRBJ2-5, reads KAGVTQTPRYLIKTRGQQVTLSCSPISGHRSVSWYQQTPGQGLQFLFEYFSETQRNKGNFPGRFSGRQFSNSRSEMNVSTLELGDSALYLCASSLSGARETQYFGPGTRLLVL.

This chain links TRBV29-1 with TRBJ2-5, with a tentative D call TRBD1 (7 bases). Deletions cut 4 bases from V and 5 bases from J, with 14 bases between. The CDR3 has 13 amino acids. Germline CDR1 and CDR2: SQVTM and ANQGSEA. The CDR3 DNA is TGCAGCGTTGGCGGAGGGGGCGATGAGACCCAGTACTTC. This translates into CSVGGGGDETQYF.

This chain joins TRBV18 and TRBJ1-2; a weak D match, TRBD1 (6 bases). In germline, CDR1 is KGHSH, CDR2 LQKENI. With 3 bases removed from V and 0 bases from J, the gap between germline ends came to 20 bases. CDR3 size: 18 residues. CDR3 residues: CASSPYRDPIASNYGYTF. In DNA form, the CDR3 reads TGTGCCAGCTCACCCTACAGGGACCCCATTGCATCTAACTATGGCTACACCTTC.

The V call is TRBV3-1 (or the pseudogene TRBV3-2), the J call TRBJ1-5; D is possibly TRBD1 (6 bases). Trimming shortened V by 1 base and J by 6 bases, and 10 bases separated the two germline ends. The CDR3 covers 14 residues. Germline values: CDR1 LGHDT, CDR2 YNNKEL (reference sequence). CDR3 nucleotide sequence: TGTGCCAGCAGCCAAGTGCTGGGGGCTCAGCCCCAGCATTTT. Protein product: CASSQVLGAQPQHF.

The CDR3 loop is CASSLASHLANTGELFF. The CDR3 DNA reads TGTGCCAGCAGCTTAGCGAGTCACCTCGCGAACACCGGGGAGCTGTTTTTT. The J gene is TRBJ2-2, the V gene TRBV7-8; D is undetermined. Deletions cut 0 bases from V and 0 bases from J, with 11 bases between. The CDR3 is 17 amino acids. Germline V gives CDR1 SGHVS, CDR2 FQNEAQ.

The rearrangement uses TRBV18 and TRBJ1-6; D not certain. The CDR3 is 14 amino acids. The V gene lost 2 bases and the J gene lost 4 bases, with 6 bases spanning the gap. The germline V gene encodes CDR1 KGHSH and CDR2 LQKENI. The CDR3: CASSPWRYNSPLHF. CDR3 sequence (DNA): TGTGCCAGCTCACCATGGAGATATAATTCACCCCTCCACTTT. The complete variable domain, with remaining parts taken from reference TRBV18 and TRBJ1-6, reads NAGVMQNPRHLVRRRGQEARLRCSPMKGHSHVYWYRQLPEEGLKFMVYLQKENIIDESGMPKERFSAEFPKEGPSILRIQQVVRGDSAAYFCASSPWRYNSPLHFGNGTRLTVT.

The CDR3 bases are TGTGCCAGTAATCTCCGACAGCACGCTAACTATGGCTACACCTTC. It specifies CASNLRQHANYGYTF. V usage is TRBV19 and J usage is TRBJ1-2, with a tentative D call TRBD1 (5 bases). Germline-derived CDR1 and CDR2 are LNHDA and SQIVND (reference sequence). CDR3 size: 15 residues. Trimming shortened V by 7 bases and J by 0 bases, and 15 bases separated the two germline ends.